These 2 T cell receptor beta chains came from one sample sequenced in a study of blood T cell repertoires in COVID-19. Some clones are missing from TCRdb's copy, which holds only in-frame ones; the method was immunoSEQ multiplex PCR. The sample lists a few hundred thousand clones; around four fifths were seen once. Sequences were obtained from peripheral blood. All receptors come from a woman between 50 and 59 years old with acute or convalescent COVID-19.

This chain connects TRBV4-1 to TRBJ1-2; 8 bases align to TRBD1. There are 12 residues in the CDR3. The germline gives CDR1 MGHRA, CDR2 YSYEKL. With V trimmed by 6 bases and J by 6 bases, 3 bases remained unmatched. CDR3 sequence reads: CASRDRENGYTF. The CDR3 bases are TGCGCCAGCAGGGACAGGGAGAATGGCTACACCTTC.

The chain recombines TRBV13 with TRBJ1-2; TRBD1 agrees at 8 bases. The germline gives CDR1 PRHDT, CDR2 FYEKMQ (reference sequence). The CDR3 length is 15 residues. Losses at the gene ends were 0 bases for V and 9 bases for J; bases not matched to a gene: 9. The chain's CDR3 is CASSLGTGAYRSYTF. The CDR3 DNA follows: TGTGCCAGCAGCTTAGGGACAGGGGCTTACAGGAGCTACACCTTC.